A single sample is the source of the 30 T cell receptor beta chains below, sequenced in a study of PD-1 blockade in mismatch repair-deficient tumors. Specified time point: approximately ten-day in vitro stimulation with candidate mutation-associated neoantigen peptide 1. No antigen is known for these receptors. Profiled with immunoSEQ multiplex PCR; TCRdb holds only in-frame clones, not every one. In the table there are approximately 10,000 clones, less than 90% of which are singletons. Material: cells cultured in vitro, obtained from a patient treated with pembrolizumab. Receptors were obtained from an adult with mismatch repair-deficient cancer.

The chain combines TRBV25-1 with TRBJ1-4; weak D call: TRBD1 (5 bases). V lost 5 bases, J lost 8 bases, and 18 bases lay in between. Germline V gene sequence: CDR1 MGHDK, CDR2 SYGVNS. The CDR3 is 15 residues long. CDR3 loop: CASSLDGGGEEKLFF. The CDR3 bases are TGTGCCAGCAGTCTAGACGGGGGAGGTGAGGAAAAACTGTTTTTT.

The CDR3 spells CASSQGGTDTQYF. The CDR3 DNA follows: TGTGCCAGCAGCCAAGGGGGAACAGATACGCAGTATTTT. J is TRBJ2-3 and V is TRBV9; a possible D gene is TRBD1 (6 bases). From germline, CDR1 is SGDLS and CDR2 YYNGEE. Trimming removed 4 bases from V and 3 bases from J, with 9 bases in between. The CDR3 is made up of 13 amino acids.

This chain uses TRBV11-2 with TRBJ2-5; D remains unclear. This CDR3 spans 15 amino acids. Germline V gene sequence: CDR1 SGHAT, CDR2 FQNNGV. V was shortened by 4 bases and J by 4 bases, with 16 bases between the two germline ends. CDR3 bases: TGTGCCAGCAGCTCAGGTCGACTCGGCGGAGAGACCCAGTACTTC. Translating gives CASSSGRLGGETQYF.

This chain joins TRBV4-2 and TRBJ2-7; perhaps TRBD1 as D (6 bases). CDR1 LGHNA and CDR2 YNFKEQ come from the germline V gene. The ends were cut back, 0 bases at V and 5 bases at J, with 11 bases in the middle. CDR3 length equals 14 residues. Here the CDR3 reads CASSQDWDKNEQYF. CDR3 DNA sequence: TGTGCCAGCAGCCAAGACTGGGACAAAAACGAGCAGTACTTC.

This clone was seen more than once but under ten times. The CDR3 spells CASSQVMGRVETQYF. DNA of the CDR3: TGTGCCAGCAGCCAAGTGATGGGTCGGGTAGAGACCCAGTACTTC. The chain joins TRBV14 to TRBJ2-5; D is unclear. The CDR3 has 15 residues. CDR1 is SGHDN, CDR2 FVKESK, per germline. Trimming pared 1 base from V and 4 bases from J, leaving 13 bases between.

The chain has TRBV15 and TRBJ2-7; no clear D. V dropped 4 bases and J dropped 0 bases, with 10 bases sitting between them. Germline lookup yields CDR1 LNHNV and CDR2 YYDKDF (reference sequence). The CDR3 spans 14 residues. This CDR3 is CATSMGESSYEQYF. The CDR3 DNA reads as TGTGCCACCAGCATGGGTGAAAGCTCCTACGAGCAGTACTTC.

This clone was counted a few times. V is TRBV23-1 and J is TRBJ2-7; D is unclear. TRBV23-1 is designated an ORF whose function remains uncertain. Trimming removed 2 bases from V and 1 base from J, with 18 bases in between. The CDR3 runs to 17 residues. CDR3 sequence (DNA): TGCGCCAGCAGTCAACTGGAAATCTTCTCCCAATCCTACGAGCAGTACTTC. Protein product: CASSQLEIFSQSYEQYF.

This clone was found a few times. The rearrangement links TRBV5-1 to TRBJ1-6, with D perhaps TRBD1 (5 bases). V dropped 0 bases and J dropped 7 bases, with 11 bases sitting between them. CDR1 and CDR2 from the germline V gene are SGHRS and YFSETQ. The CDR3 contains 15 residues. CDR3 coding DNA: TGCGCCAGCAGCTTGGACAGGCCTCTCAATTCACCCCTCCACTTT. Translation: CASSLDRPLNSPLHF.

The chain combines TRBV9 with TRBJ1-2; 7 nucleotides match TRBD1. V shed 0 bases and J 5 bases; nucleotides not matched to a gene: 7. This CDR3 contains 15 residues. Germline loops: CDR1 SGDLS, CDR2 YYNGEE. The CDR3 is CASSVGYRGEYGYTF. The CDR3 DNA reads as TGTGCCAGCAGCGTAGGGTACAGGGGAGAGTATGGCTACACCTTC.

This sequence joins TRBV7-9 and TRBJ1-3; 9 positions agree with TRBD1. The length of the CDR3 is 19 residues. Germline assignment: CDR1 SEHNR and CDR2 FQNEAQ (reference sequence). V gave up 4 bases and J gave up 8 bases; unmatched junction bases: 21. The CDR3 protein is CASSSYRWSAGQGLDTIYF. The CDR3 DNA is TGTGCCAGCAGCTCCTATAGGTGGTCGGCGGGACAGGGTTTGGACACCATATATTTT.

The gene calls are TRBV5-1 and TRBJ1-2; 10 bases line up with TRBD1. The CDR3 is made up of 16 amino acids. The V gene end was trimmed by 0 bases and the J gene end by 9 bases; junction bases not matched to a gene: 11. Per germline, CDR1 SGHRS and CDR2 YFSETQ. CDR3 loop: CASSLGGTGVGYSYTF. In DNA, the CDR3 is TGCGCCAGCAGCTTGGGAGGGACAGGGGTCGGATATAGCTACACCTTC.

The chain joins TRBV28 to TRBJ1-4; tentative D call: TRBD1 (5 bases). The ends were cut back, 4 bases at V and 7 bases at J, with 13 bases in the middle. The CDR3 totals 14 residues. In germline, CDR1 is MDHEN, CDR2 SYDVKM. The CDR3 nucleotides are TGTGCCAGCAGTTCGGGACTAATGGCTGAAAAACTGTTTTTT. The encoded protein is CASSSGLMAEKLFF.

CDR3 loop: CASRHRDSYEQYF. The CDR3 DNA reads as TGTGCCAGCAGACACCGGGACTCCTACGAGCAGTACTTC. The gene calls are TRBV6-1 and TRBJ2-7; the D gene is possibly TRBD2 (5 bases). This CDR3 spans 13 amino acids. Trimming removed 6 bases from V and 0 bases from J, with 9 bases in between. In germline, CDR1 is MNHNS, CDR2 SASEGT.

The V and J genes are TRBV7-9 and TRBJ1-4, with a possible D match to TRBD1 (6 bases). Deletions cut 0 bases from V and 7 bases from J, with 15 bases between. The CDR3 has 16 amino acids. Germline V gene sequence: CDR1 SEHNR, CDR2 FQNEAQ (reference sequence). This chain's CDR3 is CASSLAALGASEKLFF. CDR3 nucleotides: TGTGCCAGCAGCTTAGCCGCTCTGGGGGCCAGTGAAAAACTGTTTTTT.

The chain carries TRBV6-1 and TRBJ2-7; D is perhaps TRBD1 (5 bases). Trimming shortened V by 3 bases and J by 1 base, and 10 bases separated the two germline ends. This CDR3 is built from 14 residues. Germline V gene sequence: CDR1 MNHNS, CDR2 SASEGT. The CDR3 DNA follows: TGTGCCAGCAGTGAGAACAGGATATCCTACGAGCAGTACTTC. Its translation is CASSENRISYEQYF.

This sequence joins TRBV19 and TRBJ1-3; TRBD1 aligns across 7 bases. Germline CDR1 LNHDA, CDR2 SQIVND (reference sequence). Trimming removed 9 bases from V and 0 bases from J; junction bases left unmatched: 5. The CDR3 runs to 14 residues. The CDR3 protein is CASWDRHSGNTIYF. The DNA of the CDR3 is TGTGCCAGCTGGGACAGACACTCTGGAAACACCATATATTTT.

Details on this clone: One junction end disagrees with the germline gene, perhaps due to a read error. The V call is TRBV20-1, the J call TRBJ2-1, with D maybe TRBD2 (5 bases). The CDR3 spans 11 residues. In germline, CDR1 is DFQATT, CDR2 SNEGSKA (reference sequence). The CDR3 coding sequence is TGCAGGGCTAGCAGTTACAATGAGCAGTTCTTC. Residues: CRASSYNEQFF.

There are a few counts of this clone. This rearrangement joins TRBV2 to TRBJ1-5; maybe TRBD1 (5 bases). Looked up from germline, CDR1 is SNHLY and CDR2 is FYNNEI. Trimming took off 6 bases at V and 0 bases at J, with 12 bases between the two ends. This CDR3 region has 15 residues. For the CDR3, the DNA is TGTGCCAGCAGGGTCAGGGATCTTAGCAATCAGCCCCAGCATTTT. Translated, it gives CASRVRDLSNQPQHF.

J is TRBJ1-2 and V is TRBV7-9, with D maybe TRBD1 (6 bases). The CDR3 covers 13 residues. CDR1 is SEHNR, CDR2 FQNEAQ, per germline (reference sequence). Trimming removed 5 bases from V and 8 bases from J, with 15 bases in between. The CDR3 DNA is TGTGCCAGCAGCCCCACCGGGGGGCTCGGCTACACCTTC. It encodes CASSPTGGLGYTF.

The chain couples TRBV12-1 to TRBJ2-7; TRBD1 reflects the table's D call only, with no check against the DNA. TRBV12-1 is reported as a pseudogene. This CDR3 contains 15 residues. In DNA, the CDR3 is TGTGCCAGCAGCTCCTGGGCCCCGCCGTCCTACGAGCAGTACTTC. The encoded protein is CASSSWAPPSYEQYF.

The genes are TRBV15 and TRBJ2-7, with D perhaps TRBD1 or TRBD2 (5 bases each). This CDR3 has 15 residues. Germline V lookup: CDR1 LNHNV, CDR2 YYDKDF (reference sequence). V was shortened by 0 bases and J by 0 bases, with 9 bases between the two germline ends. The CDR3 loop reads CATSREPGPSYEQYF. The CDR3 DNA sequence: TGTGCCACCAGCAGAGAACCGGGGCCCTCCTACGAGCAGTACTTC.

This clone has just one count. This chain uses TRBV28 with TRBJ2-4; D not resolved. Trimming pared 5 bases from V and 0 bases from J, leaving 8 bases between. This CDR3 comprises 14 residues. Germline V gene sequence: CDR1 MDHEN, CDR2 SYDVKM. The CDR3 loop is CASSPHGAKNIQYF. For the CDR3, the DNA is TGTGCCAGCAGTCCCCACGGAGCCAAAAACATTCAGTACTTC.

The chain has TRBV27 and TRBJ1-4, with unresolved D. The CDR3 spans 17 residues. Germline V gene sequence: CDR1 MNHEY, CDR2 SMNVEV (reference sequence). V lost 3 bases and J lost 0, with 14 bases in between. Here the CDR3 reads CASSFSTLGTTNEKLFF. The DNA of the CDR3 is TGTGCCAGCAGTTTTTCGACCCTCGGGACAACTAATGAAAAACTGTTTTTT.

The chain carries TRBV28 and TRBJ2-3; D might be TRBD1 (5 bases). V was shortened by 10 bases and J by 0 bases, with 11 bases between the two germline ends. The germline V gene encodes CDR1 MDHEN and CDR2 SYDVKM. The CDR3 covers 13 residues. The CDR3 loop is CATRTLSTDTQYF. In nucleotides, the CDR3 is TGTGCCACAAGGACACTAAGCACAGATACGCAGTATTTT.

This clone has just a few counts. The junction and the germline gene differ at one end; a read error may be behind it. This chain joins TRBV5-3 and TRBJ1-6, with TRBD1 identical over 8 bases. TRBV5-3 is an ORF, and what it does is uncertain. The CDR3 consists of 15 residues. The CDR3 DNA is TGTGCCAGCAGCTTGTTGGACAGGGATAATTCACCCCTCCACTTT. Amino acids: CASSLLDRDNSPLHF.

The chain employs TRBV5-8 and TRBJ1-1; TRBD1 aligns across 7 bases. This CDR3 is 14 amino acids long. CDR1 is SGHTS and CDR2 is YDEGEE in the germline V gene. V trimming: 2 bases; J trimming: 3 bases; junction bases outside the gene matches: 4. CDR3 sequence reads: CASSLDDRDTEAFF. Here the CDR3 DNA reads TGTGCCAGCAGCTTAGACGACAGGGACACTGAAGCTTTCTTT.

The gene calls are TRBV5-1 and TRBJ2-2, with D possibly matching TRBD1 (7 bases). Germline V lookup: CDR1 SGHRS, CDR2 YFSETQ. The CDR3 runs to 15 residues. Trimming removed 5 bases from V and 2 bases from J, with 13 bases in between. The CDR3 loop reads CASRWGDSNTGELFF. The CDR3 bases are TGCGCCAGCAGGTGGGGGGACAGCAACACCGGGGAGCTGTTTTTT.

V gene TRBV6-6 combines with J gene TRBJ1-2; possible D gene TRBD1, 5 bases. CDR1 and CDR2 from the germline V gene are MNHNY and SVGAGI (reference sequence). V lost 8 bases and J lost 2, with 6 bases in between. The CDR3 loop spans 11 amino acids. The CDR3 sequence is CASGGNYGYTF. The CDR3 coding sequence is TGTGCCAGCGGGGGGAACTATGGCTACACCTTC.

This chain uses TRBV7-9 with TRBJ2-7; D could derive from TRBD1 or TRBD2 (5 bases each). The CDR3 has 16 amino acids. Germline lookup yields CDR1 SEHNR and CDR2 FQNEAQ (reference sequence). V lost 4 bases and J 6 bases, leaving 22 bases between the germline ends. The CDR3 region is CASSSAKSGTHLEQYF. The CDR3 DNA is TGTGCCAGCAGCTCCGCCAAATCCGGGACCCACCTCGAGCAGTACTTC.

This sequence joins TRBV27 and TRBJ1-4; 10 bases are a match to TRBD1. V lost 6 bases and J lost 4; bases outside the gene matches: 5. This CDR3 has 15 residues. The germline V gene encodes CDR1 MNHEY and CDR2 SMNVEV (reference sequence). CDR3: CASSRRDRGNEKLFF. The CDR3 DNA reads as TGTGCCAGCAGCCGTAGGGACAGGGGTAATGAAAAACTGTTTTTT.